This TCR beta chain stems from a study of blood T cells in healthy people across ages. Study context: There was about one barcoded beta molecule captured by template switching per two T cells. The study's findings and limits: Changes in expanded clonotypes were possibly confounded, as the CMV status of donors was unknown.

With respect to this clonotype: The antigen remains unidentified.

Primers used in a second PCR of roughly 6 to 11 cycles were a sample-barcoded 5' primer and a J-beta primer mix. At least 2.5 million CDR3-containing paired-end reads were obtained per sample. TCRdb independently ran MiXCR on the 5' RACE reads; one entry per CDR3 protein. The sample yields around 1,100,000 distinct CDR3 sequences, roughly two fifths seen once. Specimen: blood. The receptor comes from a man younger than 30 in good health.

DNA of the CDR3: TGCAGTGCTGAGAGCCGGGACAGGGGGGACACTGAAGCTTTCTTT. This codes for CSAESRDRGDTEAFF. V is TRBV20-1 and J is TRBJ1-1; the match to TRBD1 covers 11 bases. Per germline, CDR1 DFQATT and CDR2 SNEGSKA (reference sequence). V shed 5 bases and J 3 bases; nucleotides not matched to a gene: 8. CDR3 size: 15 residues.